A single sample is the source of the 24 T cell receptor beta chains below, sequenced in a study of siplizumab effects on memory and regulatory T cells. Profiling relied on immunoSEQ multiplex PCR, and the TCRdb table lists in-frame clones only, not all of them. This sample has tens of thousands of clones; over 85% occur once, and the top ten carry over 5%. The source material was CD8+ T cells sorted from blood. The origin of the receptors is a human donor in good health.

This clone is medium-sized (0.01 to 0.1%) within its sample. J is TRBJ1-6 and V is TRBV6-1, with D possibly being TRBD1 (6 bases). Trimming removed 8 bases at V and 10 bases at J, with 15 bases between. This CDR3 region has 13 residues. Germline V lookup: CDR1 MNHNS, CDR2 SASEGT. The CDR3 protein is CASGNREASPLHF. The CDR3 coding sequence is TGTGCCAGCGGGAACAGGGAGGCCTCACCCCTCCACTTT.

This clone has a single count. CDR3 loop: CASMASGVGIDEQFF. Written as DNA, the CDR3 is TGTGCCAGCATGGCTAGTGGGGTTGGAATCGATGAGCAGTTCTTC. This chain connects TRBV6-6 to TRBJ2-1; D call uncertain. This CDR3 contains 15 residues. The V end was cut by 7 bases, the J end by 8 bases, with 21 bases between. In germline, CDR1 is MNHNY, CDR2 SVGAGI (reference sequence).

The chain carries TRBV29-1 and TRBJ2-5; D is unclear. This CDR3 spans 13 amino acids. Germline V gives CDR1 SQVTM, CDR2 ANQGSEA. V gave up 3 bases and J gave up 0 bases, with 8 bases separating them. The DNA of the CDR3 is TGCAGCGTTGATGACACCCACCAAGAGACCCAGTACTTC. Amino acids: CSVDDTHQETQYF.

This chain uses TRBV5-6 with TRBJ2-2, with a tentative D call TRBD1 (6 bases). There are 15 residues in the CDR3. Trimming removed 1 base at V and 0 bases at J, with 7 bases between. CDR1 is SGHDT and CDR2 is YYEEEE in the germline V gene. The CDR3 bases are TGTGCCAGCAGCTTGACAGGGCCGAACACCGGGGAGCTGTTTTTT. This encodes CASSLTGPNTGELFF.

V is TRBV6-5 and J is TRBJ2-7, with 7 bases that match TRBD1. V dropped 8 bases and J dropped 1; count of bases not matched to a gene: 2. In germline, CDR1 is MNHEY, CDR2 SVGAGI. This CDR3 contains 12 residues. The CDR3 is CASGTDSYEQYF. CDR3 nucleotide sequence: TGTGCCAGCGGGACAGATTCCTACGAGCAGTACTTC.

V gene TRBV6-5 combines with J gene TRBJ2-7, with D perhaps TRBD2 (5 bases). Germline-derived CDR1 and CDR2 are MNHEY and SVGAGI. The CDR3 spans 12 residues. The V end was cut by 6 bases, the J end by 3 bases, with 9 bases between. The CDR3 region is CASSPGGYEQYF. CDR3 in DNA: TGTGCCAGCAGCCCCGGAGGCTACGAGCAGTACTTC.

The V gene is TRBV4-1, the J gene TRBJ1-1; 9 bases map to TRBD1. CDR3 length: 15 residues. The V gene's germline CDR1 is MGHRA and CDR2 YSYEKL. J lost 0 bases, V lost 1 base, and 0 bases had no gene match. The CDR3 spells CASSQGDRVNTEAFF. The CDR3 nucleotides read TGCGCCAGCAGCCAAGGGGACAGGGTGAACACTGAAGCTTTCTTT.

This chain joins TRBV27 and TRBJ1-5; D uncertain. Trimming took off 2 bases at V and 0 bases at J, with 2 bases between the two ends. There are 13 residues in the CDR3. Germline CDR1 and CDR2: MNHEY and SMNVEV (reference sequence). The CDR3 coding sequence is TGTGCCAGCAGTTTAGATAGCAATCAGCCCCAGCATTTT. Amino acid sequence: CASSLDSNQPQHF.

The chain combines TRBV5-1 with TRBJ2-7; 8 bases align to TRBD1. Germline CDR1 SGHRS, CDR2 YFSETQ. This CDR3 comprises 15 residues. The trim removed 3 bases at V and 3 bases at J, leaving 8 bases unmatched. CDR3 protein: CASSYSRGPGYEQYF. The CDR3 DNA reads as TGCGCCAGCAGCTATAGCAGGGGGCCAGGCTACGAGCAGTACTTC.

This chain joins TRBV7-3 and TRBJ2-1, with TRBD1 identical over 7 bases. The V gene end was trimmed by 5 bases and the J gene end by 9 bases; junction bases not matched to a gene: 7. The CDR3 is 13 amino acids. Germline CDR1 and CDR2: SGHTA and FQGTGA. The CDR3 coding sequence is TGTGCCAGCAGCGCTCAAGGGGGCAGTGAGCAGTTCTTC. Its protein is CASSAQGGSEQFF.

A single count supports this clone. V is TRBV7-9 and J is TRBJ2-5; weak D call: TRBD2 (7 bases). V gave up 5 bases and J gave up 2 bases, with 12 bases separating them. The V gene's germline CDR1 is SEHNR and CDR2 FQNEAQ (reference sequence). The CDR3 covers 14 residues. DNA of the CDR3: TGTGCCAGCAGCGGCAGGGGAGGGCAAGAGACCCAGTACTTC. Residues: CASSGRGGQETQYF.

V gene TRBV29-1 combines with J gene TRBJ1-2, with D possibly TRBD1 on 5 matching bases. This CDR3 spans 12 amino acids. Per the germline V gene, CDR1 is SQVTM and CDR2 is ANQGSEA. V dropped 8 bases and J dropped 3 bases, with 13 bases sitting between them. The DNA for the CDR3 is TGCAGCACTGGGGACTGGGACTATGGCTACACCTTC. Encoded protein: CSTGDWDYGYTF.

The chain links TRBV29-1 to TRBJ2-7, with a weak D call TRBD1 (6 bases). Trimming removed 6 bases at V and 0 bases at J, with 12 bases between. Per the germline V gene, CDR1 is SQVTM and CDR2 is ANQGSEA. The CDR3 is 13 amino acids. The CDR3 here is CSVEYRDSYEQYF. CDR3 DNA: TGCAGCGTAGAATACAGGGACTCCTACGAGCAGTACTTC.

V usage is TRBV9 and J usage is TRBJ2-7; D gene ambiguous. CDR3 length equals 14 residues. The germline gives CDR1 SGDLS, CDR2 YYNGEE. V was clipped by 3 bases and J by 7 bases, with 17 bases between them. CDR3 DNA sequence: TGTGCCAGCAGCGAGGACCCATCTAGTTTAGAGCAGTACTTC. It codes for CASSEDPSSLEQYF. Full variable domain (missing parts from reference TRBV9 and TRBJ2-7): DSGVTQTPKHLITATGQRVTLRCSPRSGDLSVYWYQQSLDQGLQFLIQYYNGEERAKGNILERFSAQQFPDLHSELNLSSLELGDSALYFCASSEDPSSLEQYFGPGTRLTVT.

The rearrangement joins TRBV5-4 to TRBJ2-5; no reliable D call. V lost 4 bases and J lost 2, with 12 bases in between. Germline V gives CDR1 SGHNT, CDR2 YYREEE (reference sequence). The CDR3 runs to 14 residues. This chain's CDR3 is CASSTPEEQETQYF. The DNA for the CDR3 is TGTGCCAGCAGCACGCCGGAAGAACAAGAGACCCAGTACTTC.

The CDR3 loop is CASSQGTSGHYNEQFF. In DNA form, the CDR3 reads TGTGCCAGCAGCCAGGGGACTAGCGGCCACTACAATGAGCAGTTCTTC. This sequence joins TRBV27 and TRBJ2-1; TRBD2 aligns across 11 bases. CDR3 size: 16 residues. CDR1 is MNHEY and CDR2 is SMNVEV in the germline V gene (reference sequence). The V gene end was trimmed by 6 bases and the J gene end by 3 bases; junction bases not matched to a gene: 7.

V and J are TRBV21-1 and TRBJ2-3; the table's D call of TRBD1 was not tested on the DNA. TRBV21-1 is marked as a pseudogene. The CDR3 spans 16 residues. CDR3 sequence (DNA): TGTGCCAGCAGCGGACAAGCCCGGACAAGCACAGATACGCAGTATTTT. As protein: CASSGQARTSTDTQYF.

The chain links TRBV4-1 to TRBJ2-7; 14 bases are a match to TRBD2. This CDR3 has 18 residues. V lost 0 bases and J lost 2; bases outside the gene matches: 6. CDR1 and CDR2 from the germline V gene are MGHRA and YSYEKL. The DNA for the CDR3 is TGCGCCAGCAGCCAAGAGGTGCGGGGACTAGCGGGAGCCTACGAGCAGTACTTC. Translation gives CASSQEVRGLAGAYEQYF.

V is TRBV4-1 and J is TRBJ1-1; maybe TRBD1 (6 bases). V was shortened by 1 base and J by 0 bases, with 12 bases between the two germline ends. The CDR3 spans 16 residues. CDR1 and CDR2 from the germline V gene are MGHRA and YSYEKL. CDR3 in amino acids: CASSQVLQGLNTEAFF. As DNA, the CDR3 is TGCGCCAGCAGCCAAGTCTTACAGGGACTGAACACTGAAGCTTTCTTT.

CDR3 amino acids: CASSLWGPGIANYGYTF. DNA for the CDR3: TGTGCCAGCAGCCTCTGGGGGCCAGGAATAGCTAACTATGGCTACACCTTC. V and J are TRBV11-2 and TRBJ1-2; tentative D call: TRBD1 (6 bases). The CDR3 extends over 17 amino acids. V lost 5 bases and J 0 bases, leaving 19 bases between the germline ends. Germline-derived CDR1 and CDR2 are SGHAT and FQNNGV.

The gene calls are TRBV7-8 and TRBJ2-2, with 15 bases that match TRBD2. CDR1 is SGHVS, CDR2 FQNEAQ, per germline. J gave up 3 bases and V 6 bases, and 8 bases lay outside the gene matches. There are 18 residues in the CDR3. Here the CDR3 DNA reads TGTGCCAGCAGTACTGGACTAGCGGGGGGGCGGTACACCGGGGAGCTGTTTTTT. It is translated as CASSTGLAGGRYTGELFF.

The chain is built from TRBV6-5 and TRBJ2-7, with a weak D call TRBD1 (5 bases). Germline lookup yields CDR1 MNHEY and CDR2 SVGAGI. The CDR3 is made up of 14 amino acids. V lost 4 bases and J 7 bases, leaving 17 bases between the germline ends. The CDR3 loop reads CASSSLNQGIEQYF. DNA for the CDR3: TGTGCCAGCAGTTCCCTTAACCAGGGTATTGAGCAGTACTTC.

The chain has TRBV11-2 and TRBJ2-5, with 7 bases fitting TRBD1. The V gene end was trimmed by 6 bases and the J gene end by 4 bases; junction bases not matched to a gene: 8. The germline gives CDR1 SGHAT, CDR2 FQNNGV. This CDR3 has 14 amino acids. CDR3 amino acids: CASRLRGPRETQYF. The CDR3 DNA follows: TGTGCCAGCAGGCTGAGGGGGCCTCGAGAGACCCAGTACTTC.

Concerning this clone: The sample holds other DNA sequences that translate to the same CDR3. This chain joins TRBV5-6 and TRBJ2-7; 10 nucleotides align to TRBD1. The CDR3 spans 14 residues. J gave up 4 bases and V 4 bases, and 5 bases lay outside the gene matches. Germline CDR1 SGHDT, CDR2 YYEEEE. CDR3 amino acids: CASSPGTGDYEQYF. The CDR3 nucleotides read TGTGCCAGCAGCCCAGGGACAGGGGATTACGAGCAGTACTTC.